This TCR beta chain came from a study of control samples from healthy donors and cancer patients. Produced via immunoSEQ multiplex PCR; TCRdb's table is partial and in-frame only. Of approximately 50,000 clones in the sample, more than 75% were seen once. V lost 4 bases to trimming and J lost 2 bases; unmatched junction nucleotides: 5. This CDR3 has 15 residues. Germline CDR1 MNHEY, CDR2 SVGAGI. The clonotype comes from a woman aged 55-69 years with lung cancer. Sequenced input: PBMCs. The rearrangement uses TRBV6-5 and TRBJ1-2; TRBD1 matches 9 bases. CDR3: CASSFTGGANYGYTF. As DNA, the CDR3 is TGTGCCAGCAGTTTTACAGGGGGCGCAAACTATGGCTACACCTTC.